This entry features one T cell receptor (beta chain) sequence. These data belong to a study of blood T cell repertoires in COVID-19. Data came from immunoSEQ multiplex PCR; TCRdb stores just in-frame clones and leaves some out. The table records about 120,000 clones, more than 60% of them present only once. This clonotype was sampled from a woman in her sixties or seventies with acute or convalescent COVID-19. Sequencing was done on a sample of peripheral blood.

As DNA, the CDR3 is TGTGCCAGCAGCTCTAGCGGGAGAGTCACAGATACGCAGTATTTT. It specifies CASSSSGRVTDTQYF. The gene calls are TRBV3-1 (or the pseudogene TRBV3-2) and TRBJ2-3, with TRBD2 identical over 10 bases. The germline V gene has CDR1 LGHDT and CDR2 YNNKEL (reference sequence). V gave up 5 bases and J gave up 2 bases; unmatched junction bases: 4. The CDR3 is made up of 15 amino acids.